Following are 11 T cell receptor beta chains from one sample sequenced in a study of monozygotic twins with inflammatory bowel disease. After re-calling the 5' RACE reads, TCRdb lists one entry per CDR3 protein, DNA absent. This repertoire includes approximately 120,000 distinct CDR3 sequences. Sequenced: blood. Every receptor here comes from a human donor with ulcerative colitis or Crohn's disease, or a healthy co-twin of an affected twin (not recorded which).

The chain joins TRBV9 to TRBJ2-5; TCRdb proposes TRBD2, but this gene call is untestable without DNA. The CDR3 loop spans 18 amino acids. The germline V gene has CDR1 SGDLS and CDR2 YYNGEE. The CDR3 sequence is CASSPGLAGWGNQETQYF.

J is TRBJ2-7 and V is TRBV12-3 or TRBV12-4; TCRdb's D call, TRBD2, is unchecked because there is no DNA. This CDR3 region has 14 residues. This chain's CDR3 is CASSPLAGGYEQYF.

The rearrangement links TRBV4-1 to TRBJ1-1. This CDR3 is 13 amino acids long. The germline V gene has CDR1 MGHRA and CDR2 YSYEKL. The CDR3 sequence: CASSQDPRTEAFF.

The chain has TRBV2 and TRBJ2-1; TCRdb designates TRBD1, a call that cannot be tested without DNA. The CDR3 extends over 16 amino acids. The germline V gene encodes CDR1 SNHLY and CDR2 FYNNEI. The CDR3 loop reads CASSEMFPRGGNEQFF.

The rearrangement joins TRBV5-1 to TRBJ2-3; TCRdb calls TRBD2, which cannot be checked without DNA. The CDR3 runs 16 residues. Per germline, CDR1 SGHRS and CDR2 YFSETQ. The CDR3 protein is CASSLGGAGGTDTQYF.

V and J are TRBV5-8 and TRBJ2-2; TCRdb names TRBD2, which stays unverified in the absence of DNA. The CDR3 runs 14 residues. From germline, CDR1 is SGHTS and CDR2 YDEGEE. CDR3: CASDRGSGTGELFF.

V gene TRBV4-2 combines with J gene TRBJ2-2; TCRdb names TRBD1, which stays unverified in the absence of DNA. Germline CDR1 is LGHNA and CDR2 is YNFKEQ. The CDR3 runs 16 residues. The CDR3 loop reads CASSRTGGSNTGELFF.

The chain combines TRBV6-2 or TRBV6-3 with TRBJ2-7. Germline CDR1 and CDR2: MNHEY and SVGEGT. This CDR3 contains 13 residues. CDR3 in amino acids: CASRLTNTDEQYF.

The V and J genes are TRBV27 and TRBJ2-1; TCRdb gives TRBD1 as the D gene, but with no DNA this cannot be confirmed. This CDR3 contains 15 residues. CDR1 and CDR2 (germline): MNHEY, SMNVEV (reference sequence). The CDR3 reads CASSLGTGGRNEQFF.

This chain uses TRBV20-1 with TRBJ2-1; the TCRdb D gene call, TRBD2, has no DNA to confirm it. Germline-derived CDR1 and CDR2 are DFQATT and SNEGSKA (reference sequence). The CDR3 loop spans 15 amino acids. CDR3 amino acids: CSARKREGRGNEQFF.

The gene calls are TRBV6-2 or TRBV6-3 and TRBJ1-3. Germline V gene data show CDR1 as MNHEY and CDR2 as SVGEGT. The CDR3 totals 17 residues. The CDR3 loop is CASSPAYLLGLEDTIYF.